The clone carrying this T cell receptor beta chain was detected ten times or more. This sample stems from a study of blood T cell repertoires in COVID-19. Repertoires were generated with immunoSEQ multiplex PCR, while TCRdb's copy carries only in-frame clones and drops some. Here the sample spans fewer than 150,000 clones, about 77% being singletons. The sequence was obtained from an elderly man with acute or convalescent COVID-19. Sequenced sample: peripheral blood.

This CDR3 is CASSQGQGRPTGELFF. CDR3 bases: TGTGCCAGCAGCCAAGGACAGGGCCGGCCCACCGGGGAGCTGTTTTTT. J is TRBJ2-2 and V is TRBV14; 7 bases fit TRBD1. The V gene end was trimmed by 1 base and the J gene end by 4 bases; junction bases not matched to a gene: 6. Looked up from germline, CDR1 is SGHDN and CDR2 is FVKESK. This CDR3 has 16 amino acids.